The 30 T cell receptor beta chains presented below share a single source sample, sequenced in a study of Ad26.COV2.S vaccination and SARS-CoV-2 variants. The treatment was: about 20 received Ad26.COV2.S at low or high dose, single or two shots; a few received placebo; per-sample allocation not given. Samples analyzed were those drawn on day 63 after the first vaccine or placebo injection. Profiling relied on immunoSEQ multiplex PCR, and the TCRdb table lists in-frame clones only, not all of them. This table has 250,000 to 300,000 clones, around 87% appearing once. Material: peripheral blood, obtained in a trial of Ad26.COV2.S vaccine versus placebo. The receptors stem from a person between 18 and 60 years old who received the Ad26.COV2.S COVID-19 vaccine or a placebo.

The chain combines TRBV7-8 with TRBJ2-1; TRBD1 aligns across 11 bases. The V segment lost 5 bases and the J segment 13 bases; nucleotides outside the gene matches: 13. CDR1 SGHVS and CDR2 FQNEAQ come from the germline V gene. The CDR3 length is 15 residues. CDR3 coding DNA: TGTGCCAGCAGCCGAGAGGGACAGGGGGAATTGACTCAGTTCTTC. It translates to CASSREGQGELTQFF.

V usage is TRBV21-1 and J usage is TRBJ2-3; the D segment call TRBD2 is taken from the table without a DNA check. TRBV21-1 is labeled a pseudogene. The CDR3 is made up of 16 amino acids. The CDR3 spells CAGAFNQRASPDTQYF. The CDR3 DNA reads TGTGCCGGCGCATTTAATCAGCGGGCGAGCCCAGATACGCAGTATTTT.

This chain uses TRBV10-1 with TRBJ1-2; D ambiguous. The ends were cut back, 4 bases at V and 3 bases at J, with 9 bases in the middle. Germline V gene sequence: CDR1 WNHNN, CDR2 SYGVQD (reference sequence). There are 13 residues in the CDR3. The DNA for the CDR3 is TGCGCCAGCAGTGCCGGACTGGACTATGGCTACACCTTC. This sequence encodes CASSAGLDYGYTF.

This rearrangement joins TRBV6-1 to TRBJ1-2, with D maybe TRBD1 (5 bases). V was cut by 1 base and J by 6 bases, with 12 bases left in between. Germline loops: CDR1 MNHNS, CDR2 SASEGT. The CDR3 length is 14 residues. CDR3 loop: CASSEVLRGDGYTF. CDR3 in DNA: TGTGCCAGCAGTGAAGTTTTGAGAGGGGATGGCTACACCTTC.

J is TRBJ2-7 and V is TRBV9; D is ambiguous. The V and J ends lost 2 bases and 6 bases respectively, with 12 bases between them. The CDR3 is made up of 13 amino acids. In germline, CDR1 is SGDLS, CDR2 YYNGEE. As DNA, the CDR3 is TGTGCCAGCAGCGTGGCTCAGATAGGCGAGCAGTACTTC. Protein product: CASSVAQIGEQYF.

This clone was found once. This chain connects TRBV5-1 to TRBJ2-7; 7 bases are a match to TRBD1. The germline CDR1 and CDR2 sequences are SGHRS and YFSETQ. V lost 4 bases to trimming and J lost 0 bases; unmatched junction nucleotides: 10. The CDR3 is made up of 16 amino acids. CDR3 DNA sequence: TGCGCCAGCAGCCCGGACGACAGGGTAAACTCCTACGAGCAGTACTTC. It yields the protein CASSPDDRVNSYEQYF.

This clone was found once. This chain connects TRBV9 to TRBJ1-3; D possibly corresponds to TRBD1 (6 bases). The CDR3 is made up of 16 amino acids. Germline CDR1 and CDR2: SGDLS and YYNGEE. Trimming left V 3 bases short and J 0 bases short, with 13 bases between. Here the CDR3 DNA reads TGTGCCAGCAGCGAGCAGGGGCTTTACTCTGGAAACACCATATATTTT. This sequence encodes CASSEQGLYSGNTIYF.

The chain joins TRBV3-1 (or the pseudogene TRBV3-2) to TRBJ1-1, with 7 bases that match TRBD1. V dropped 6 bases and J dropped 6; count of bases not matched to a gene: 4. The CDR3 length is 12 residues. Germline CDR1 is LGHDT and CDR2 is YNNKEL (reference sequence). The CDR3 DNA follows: TGTGCCAGCAGGAAGGGGACAGCTGAAGCTTTCTTT. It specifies CASRKGTAEAFF.

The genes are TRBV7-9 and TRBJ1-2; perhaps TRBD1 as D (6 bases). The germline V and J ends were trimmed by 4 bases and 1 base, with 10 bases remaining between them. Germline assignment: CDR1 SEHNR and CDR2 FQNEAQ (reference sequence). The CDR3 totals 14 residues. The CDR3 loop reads CASSSGTYNYGYTF. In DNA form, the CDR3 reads TGTGCCAGCAGCTCCGGGACATATAACTATGGCTACACCTTC.

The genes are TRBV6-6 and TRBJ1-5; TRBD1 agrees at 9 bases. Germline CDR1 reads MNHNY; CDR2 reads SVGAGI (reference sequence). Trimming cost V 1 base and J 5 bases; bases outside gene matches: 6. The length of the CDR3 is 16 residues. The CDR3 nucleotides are TGTGCCAGCAGTTACTTTCTCCGGGACAGGGATCAGCCCCAGCATTTT. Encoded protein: CASSYFLRDRDQPQHF.

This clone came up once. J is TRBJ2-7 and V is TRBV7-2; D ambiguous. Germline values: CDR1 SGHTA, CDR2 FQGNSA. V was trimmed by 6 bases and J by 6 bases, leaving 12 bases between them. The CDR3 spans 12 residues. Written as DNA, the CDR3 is TGTGCCAGCAGTTACATCGTGGCCGAGCAGTACTTC. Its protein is CASSYIVAEQYF.

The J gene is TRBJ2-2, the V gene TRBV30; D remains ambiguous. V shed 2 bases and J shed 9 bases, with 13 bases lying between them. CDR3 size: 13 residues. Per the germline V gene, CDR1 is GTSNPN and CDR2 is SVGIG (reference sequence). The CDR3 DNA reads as TGTGCCTGGAGTCCCAGTCAATGGCGGGAGCTGTTTTTT. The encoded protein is CAWSPSQWRELFF.

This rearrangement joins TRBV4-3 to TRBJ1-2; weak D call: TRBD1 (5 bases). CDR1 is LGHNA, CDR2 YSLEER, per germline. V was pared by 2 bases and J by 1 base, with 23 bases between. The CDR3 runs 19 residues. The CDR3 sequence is CASSQPNYGPSGVNYGYTF. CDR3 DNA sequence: TGCGCCAGCAGCCAACCCAACTATGGACCGTCGGGGGTTAACTATGGCTACACCTTC.

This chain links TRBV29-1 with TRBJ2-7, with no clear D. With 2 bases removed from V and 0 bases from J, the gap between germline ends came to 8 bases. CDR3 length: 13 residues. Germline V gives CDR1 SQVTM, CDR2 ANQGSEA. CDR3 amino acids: CSVETTYSYEQYF. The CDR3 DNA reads TGCAGCGTTGAAACAACATACTCCTACGAGCAGTACTTC.

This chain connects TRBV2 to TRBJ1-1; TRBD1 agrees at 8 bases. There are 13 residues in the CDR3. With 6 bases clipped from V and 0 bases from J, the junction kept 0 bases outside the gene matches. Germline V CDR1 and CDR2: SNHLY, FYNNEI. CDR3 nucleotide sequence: TGTGCCAGCAGGGGACAGGTGAACACTGAAGCTTTCTTT. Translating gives CASRGQVNTEAFF.

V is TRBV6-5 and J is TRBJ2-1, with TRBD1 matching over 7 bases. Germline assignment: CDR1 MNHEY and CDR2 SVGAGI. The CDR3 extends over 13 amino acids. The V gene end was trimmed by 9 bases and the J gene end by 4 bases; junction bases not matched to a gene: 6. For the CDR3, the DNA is TGTGCCAGTTCTGACAGGGTTTACAATGAGCAGTTCTTC. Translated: CASSDRVYNEQFF.

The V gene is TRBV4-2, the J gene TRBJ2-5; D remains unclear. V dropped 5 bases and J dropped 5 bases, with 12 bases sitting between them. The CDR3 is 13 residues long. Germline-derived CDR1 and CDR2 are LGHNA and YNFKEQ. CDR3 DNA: TGTGCCAGCAGCATCAAGTTCGAGGAGACCCAGTACTTC. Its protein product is CASSIKFEETQYF.

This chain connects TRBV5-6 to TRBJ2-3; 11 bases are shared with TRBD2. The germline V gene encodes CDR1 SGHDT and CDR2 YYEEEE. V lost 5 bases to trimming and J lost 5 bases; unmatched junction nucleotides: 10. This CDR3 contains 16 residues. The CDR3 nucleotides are TGTGCCAGCAGTTATATGACTAGCGGGATTGGAGATACGCAGTATTTT. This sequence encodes CASSYMTSGIGDTQYF.

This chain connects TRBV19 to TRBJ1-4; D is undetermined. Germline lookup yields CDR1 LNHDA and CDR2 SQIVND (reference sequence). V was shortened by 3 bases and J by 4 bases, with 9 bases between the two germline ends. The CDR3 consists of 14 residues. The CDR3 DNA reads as TGTGCCAGTAGTATTGACGGGAATAATGAAAAACTGTTTTTT. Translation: CASSIDGNNEKLFF.

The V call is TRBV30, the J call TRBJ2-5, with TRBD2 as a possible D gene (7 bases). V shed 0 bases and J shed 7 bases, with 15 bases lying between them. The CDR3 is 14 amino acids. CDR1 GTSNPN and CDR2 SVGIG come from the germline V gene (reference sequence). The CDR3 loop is CAWSVRGGRATQYF. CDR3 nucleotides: TGTGCCTGGAGTGTACGAGGGGGGAGGGCGACCCAGTACTTC.

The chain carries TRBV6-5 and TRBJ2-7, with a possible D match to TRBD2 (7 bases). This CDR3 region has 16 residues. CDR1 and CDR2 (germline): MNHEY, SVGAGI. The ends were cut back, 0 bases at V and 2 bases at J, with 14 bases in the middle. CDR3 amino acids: CASSYSRGRGTYEQYF. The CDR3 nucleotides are TGTGCCAGCAGTTACTCGCGGGGGCGGGGGACCTACGAGCAGTACTTC.

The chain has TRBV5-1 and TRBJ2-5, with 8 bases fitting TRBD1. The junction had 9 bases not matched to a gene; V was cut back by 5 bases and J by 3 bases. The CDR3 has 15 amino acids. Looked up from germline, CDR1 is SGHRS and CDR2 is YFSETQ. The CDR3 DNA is TGCGCCAGCAGAGCCGACGACAGGGGCGAAGAGACCCAGTACTTC. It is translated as CASRADDRGEETQYF.

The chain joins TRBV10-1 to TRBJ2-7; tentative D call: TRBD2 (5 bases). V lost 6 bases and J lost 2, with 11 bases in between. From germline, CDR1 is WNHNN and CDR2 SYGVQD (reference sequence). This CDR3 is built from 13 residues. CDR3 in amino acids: CASRDSGTYEQYF. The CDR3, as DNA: TGCGCCAGCAGGGACTCCGGAACCTACGAGCAGTACTTC.

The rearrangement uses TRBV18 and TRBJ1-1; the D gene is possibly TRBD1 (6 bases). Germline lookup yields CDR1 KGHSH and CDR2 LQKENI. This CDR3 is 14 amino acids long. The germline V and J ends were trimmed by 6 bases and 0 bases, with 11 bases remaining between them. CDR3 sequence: CASSRQEMNTEAFF. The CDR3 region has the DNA TGTGCCAGCTCTAGACAGGAGATGAACACTGAAGCTTTCTTT. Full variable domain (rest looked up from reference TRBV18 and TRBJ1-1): NAGVMQNPRHLVRRRGQEARLRCSPMKGHSHVYWYRQLPEEGLKFMVYLQKENIIDESGMPKERFSAEFPKEGPSILRIQQVVRGDSAAYFCASSRQEMNTEAFFGQGTRLTVV.

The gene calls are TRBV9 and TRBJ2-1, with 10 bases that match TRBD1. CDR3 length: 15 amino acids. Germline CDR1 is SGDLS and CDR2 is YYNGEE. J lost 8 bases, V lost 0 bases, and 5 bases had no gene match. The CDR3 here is CASSVGQGARDEQFF. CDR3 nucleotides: TGTGCCAGCAGCGTAGGACAGGGGGCGCGCGATGAGCAGTTCTTC.

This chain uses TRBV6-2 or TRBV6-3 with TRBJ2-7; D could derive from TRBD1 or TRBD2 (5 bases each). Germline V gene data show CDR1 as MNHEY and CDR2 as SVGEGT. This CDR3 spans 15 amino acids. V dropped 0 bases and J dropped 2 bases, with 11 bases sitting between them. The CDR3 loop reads CASSYSNGGAYEQYF. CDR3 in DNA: TGTGCCAGCAGTTACTCGAATGGGGGAGCCTACGAGCAGTACTTC.

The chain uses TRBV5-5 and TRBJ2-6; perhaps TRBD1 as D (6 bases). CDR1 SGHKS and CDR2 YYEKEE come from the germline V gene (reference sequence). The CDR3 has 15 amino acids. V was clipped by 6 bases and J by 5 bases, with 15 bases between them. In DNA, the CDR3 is TGTGCCAGCACCTCAGGGGCCGAAAGGGCCAACGTCCTGACTTTC. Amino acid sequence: CASTSGAERANVLTF. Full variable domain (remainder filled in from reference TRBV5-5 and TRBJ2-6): DAGVTQSPTHLIKTRGQQVTLRCSPISGHKSVSWYQQVLGQGPQFIFQYYEKEERGRGNFPDRFSARQFPNYSSELNVNALLLGDSALYLCASTSGAERANVLTFGAGSRLTVL.

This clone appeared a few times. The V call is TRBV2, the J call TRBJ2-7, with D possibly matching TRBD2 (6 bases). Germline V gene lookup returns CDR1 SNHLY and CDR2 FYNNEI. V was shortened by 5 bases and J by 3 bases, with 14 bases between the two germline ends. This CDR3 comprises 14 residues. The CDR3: CASSRPGLIYEQYF. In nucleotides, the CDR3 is TGTGCCAGCAGTCGACCGGGACTCATCTACGAGCAGTACTTC.

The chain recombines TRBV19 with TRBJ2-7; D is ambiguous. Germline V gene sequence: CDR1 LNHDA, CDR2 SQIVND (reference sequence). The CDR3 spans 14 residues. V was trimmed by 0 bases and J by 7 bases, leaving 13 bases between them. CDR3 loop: CASSIERVGTEQYF. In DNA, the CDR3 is TGTGCCAGTAGTATAGAGAGAGTGGGAACAGAGCAGTACTTC.

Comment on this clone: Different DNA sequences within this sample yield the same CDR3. The CDR3 DNA follows: TGTGCCAGCTCACCGGGAATCCAAGAGACCCAGTACTTC. This translates into CASSPGIQETQYF. The gene calls are TRBV18 and TRBJ2-5; D remains ambiguous. The CDR3 contains 13 residues. CDR1 KGHSH and CDR2 LQKENI come from the germline V gene. V was clipped by 3 bases and J by 1 base, with 6 bases between them.